Listed below are T cell receptor beta chains from one sample, sequenced in a study of OX40 agonist ivuxolimab in advanced cancers. Assay: immunoSEQ multiplex PCR; the TCRdb copy retains only in-frame clones and omits some. Of more than 75,000 clones listed, 75% to 90% are singletons. Sequenced material: CD4+ or CD8+ T cells sorted from blood, taken in a trial of the OX40 agonist ivuxolimab. Receptors were obtained from an adult with an advanced solid tumor such as melanoma, head and neck, liver or kidney cancer. Both conserved end residues are part of each CDR3. D genes are given only for firm matches. The size entry is marked missing in some rows and otherwise reads once, few, many or a size class.

size	J	D	V	DNA	CDR3
-	TRBJ2-1	TRBD1	TRBV4-3	TGCGCCAGCAGCCAAGGGGCGGGGACAGGGAATGAGCAGTTCTTC	CASSQGAGTGNEQFF
-	TRBJ1-2	-	TRBV19	TGTGCCAGTACCGCTGAGGGTGCTAGGGGTGGCTACACCTTC	CASTAEGARGGYTF
-	TRBJ1-1	TRBD1	TRBV4-1	TGCGCCAGCAGCCTAAGACAGGGAGACACTGAAGCTTTCTTT	CASSLRQGDTEAFF
-	TRBJ1-2	-	TRBV7-2	TGTGCCAGCAGCTTAGGAGGGTATGGCTACACCTTC	CASSLGGYGYTF
-	TRBJ2-7	TRBD1	TRBV19	TGTGCCAGTAGTAGCCCGCACAGGGGCTACGAGCAGTACTTC	CASSSPHRGYEQYF
-	TRBJ2-7	TRBD2	TRBV18	TGTGCCAGCTCACCGGGGGGGACTAGCGACGAGCAGTACTTC	CASSPGGTSDEQYF
-	TRBJ1-1	-	TRBV12-2	TGTGCAAGTCGCTTAGGTGACTCGCTAAATGGGAACACTGAAGCTTTCTTT	CASRLGDSLNGNTEAFF
-	TRBJ2-7	-	TRBV7-9	TGTGCCAGCAGCTTAGCCAGATCCTACGAGCAGTACTTC	CASSLARSYEQYF
once	TRBJ2-7	TRBD2	TRBV18	TGTGCCAGCTCACCACTTCCCGGGACTAGCGGGAGGTTTAGGAACGAGCAGTACTTC	CASSPLPGTSGRFRNEQYF
-	TRBJ2-7	TRBD2	TRBV7-2	TGTGCCAGCAGCCCAAAGGGGACTAGCGGCTACGAGCAGTACTTC	CASSPKGTSGYEQYF
once	TRBJ1-2	-	TRBV6-5	TGTGCCAGCAGTTACCTGGACATGGGGGGAGGCTACACCTTC	CASSYLDMGGGYTF
-	TRBJ2-7	-	TRBV5-1	TGCGCCAGCACCCCCCAGGCAGGTGCTTTGAACGAGCAGTACTTC	CASTPQAGALNEQYF
few	TRBJ2-7	TRBD1	TRBV10-3	TGTGCCATCAGCGATGGACAGGGGTTCAACGAGCAGTACTTC	CAISDGQGFNEQYF
-	TRBJ1-2	-	TRBV30	TGTGCCTGGAGTGTCAGGGTGGGGGGATATGGCTACACCTTC	CAWSVRVGGYGYTF
-	TRBJ2-7	TRBD2	TRBV5-6	TGTGCCAGCAGCTTATCTAGGACTAGCGGAACCTACGAGCAGTACTTC	CASSLSRTSGTYEQYF
-	TRBJ1-5	TRBD1	TRBV6-1	TGTGCCAGCAGAACCGGGACAGTGGGAGGTCAGCCCCAGCATTTT	CASRTGTVGGQPQHF
-	TRBJ1-1	-	TRBV2	TGTGCCAGCACTATGATCAGTGAAGCTTTCTTT	CASTMISEAFF
-	TRBJ2-7	TRBD2	TRBV19	TGTGCCAGTACCGCTAGCGGGACTTCTCACGAGCAGTACTTC	CASTASGTSHEQYF
-	TRBJ2-7	-	TRBV6-1	TGTGCCAGCAGTGAAGGGACTACCTACGAGCAGTACTTC	CASSEGTTYEQYF
-	TRBJ1-1	-	TRBV19	TGTGCCAGCCGGACAGTGAACACTGAAGCTTTCTTT	CASRTVNTEAFF
-	TRBJ1-6	-	TRBV2	TGTGCCAGCAAGGGATTTAATTCACCCCTCCACTTT	CASKGFNSPLHF
-	TRBJ2-1	TRBD1	TRBV5-1	TGCGCCAGCAGCTTGGTAGGGCCGGGACAGGGGGCAAATGAGCAGTTCTTC	CASSLVGPGQGANEQFF
-	TRBJ2-3	TRBD2	TRBV2	TGTGCCAGCAGAATAGCGGGGGTCTTTGGGACGCAGTATTTT	CASRIAGVFGTQYF
-	TRBJ2-7	-	TRBV19	TGTGCCAGTAGTATAGATCTCGATTCGTCCGAGCAGTACTTC	CASSIDLDSSEQYF
-	TRBJ1-1	-	TRBV19	TGTGCCAGTAGTACACGGGACCGGTTGAACACTGAAGCTTTCTTT	CASSTRDRLNTEAFF
once	TRBJ2-3	TRBD1	TRBV4-1	TGCGCCAGCAGCCCTGGACAGGGGGCCGATACGCAGTATTTT	CASSPGQGADTQYF
-	TRBJ2-3	TRBD2	TRBV10-3	TGTGCCATCAGCCGGACTAGCGGGGGTAGCACAGATACGCAGTATTTT	CAISRTSGGSTDTQYF
-	TRBJ2-1	-	TRBV7-2	TGTGCCAGCAGCTACGGGGACCGAACCTACAATGAGCAGTTCTTC	CASSYGDRTYNEQFF
-	TRBJ2-3	TRBD2	TRBV7-9	TGTGCCAGCAGCACATTAGCGGGGTCTAGCACAGATACGCAGTATTTT	CASSTLAGSSTDTQYF
-	TRBJ2-3	-	TRBV10-3	TGTGCCATCAGTGGCCTCTCAAGCGGGCCCACAGATACGCAGTATTTT	CAISGLSSGPTDTQYF
-	TRBJ2-7	-	TRBV6-6	TGTGCCAGCAGTTCTCGGGAAAGTTACGAGCAGTACTTC	CASSSRESYEQYF
-	TRBJ1-1	TRBD1	TRBV5-1	TGCGCCAGCAGCAGCCGGACAGGAGCCATGAACACTGAAGCTTTCTTT	CASSSRTGAMNTEAFF
-	TRBJ2-1	TRBD2	TRBV7-9	TGTGCCAGCACCCTGACTAGCGGGGTTTACAATGAGCAGTTCTTC	CASTLTSGVYNEQFF
-	TRBJ2-7	TRBD2	TRBV19	TGTGCCAGTACCTCCGGGACTAACTCCTACGAGCAGTACTTC	CASTSGTNSYEQYF
-	TRBJ2-7	-	TRBV27	TGTGCCAGCAGTTTAAGGGGGGCAGGGGAGCAGTACTTC	CASSLRGAGEQYF
-	TRBJ2-7	-	TRBV5-6	TGTGCCAGCAGCCGAGCAGCCCACGAGCAGTACTTC	CASSRAAHEQYF
-	TRBJ1-4	-	TRBV7-2	TGTGCCAGCAGCCTCGATGGAAGTTACGAAAAACTGTTTTTT	CASSLDGSYEKLFF
-	TRBJ1-5	TRBD1	TRBV7-2	TGTGCCAGCAGCAAGCTTTATTCGGGACAGCTTTGGGGGACCCAGCCCCAGCATTTT	CASSKLYSGQLWGTQPQHF
-	TRBJ2-3	-	TRBV18	TGTGCCAGCTCACCTACCGTGTTTTCCGGCACAGATACGCAGTATTTT	CASSPTVFSGTDTQYF
-	TRBJ1-2	-	TRBV19	TGTGCCAGTTCGCGGGTTAACTATGGCTACACCTTC	CASSRVNYGYTF
few	TRBJ1-1	-	TRBV10-3	TGTGCCATCAGGGACACCTCTTCGGGAGCTTTCTTT	CAIRDTSSGAFF
-	TRBJ1-2	-	TRBV2	TGTGCCAGCAGAGAAGGTCCGGGGATGGCCTATGGCTACACCTTC	CASREGPGMAYGYTF
-	TRBJ1-1	TRBD1	TRBV29-1	TGCAGCGTTGTAAAGGGACAGGGGCGAGGGGCAGCTTTCTTT	CSVVKGQGRGAAFF
-	TRBJ1-6	-	TRBV7-2	TGTGCCAGCAGCTTACAGGGTCTCGGATCACCCCTCCACTTT	CASSLQGLGSPLHF
-	TRBJ2-3	-	TRBV11-2	TGTGCCAGCAGCTTACTCGGGGGATCAGATACGCAGTATTTT	CASSLLGGSDTQYF
-	TRBJ2-3	TRBD2	TRBV7-2	TGTGCCAGCAGCCTTCTGTCAGCGGGAAGAGCAGATACGCAGTATTTT	CASSLLSAGRADTQYF
-	TRBJ1-2	-	TRBV5-1	TGCGCCAGCAGCTCGACAGGCGATAACTATGGCTACACCTTC	CASSSTGDNYGYTF
-	TRBJ2-3	-	TRBV7-7	TGTGCCAGCAGCTTATCGGGGGACCTCACAGATACGCAGTATTTT	CASSLSGDLTDTQYF
-	TRBJ2-7	-	TRBV5-6	TGTGCCAGCAGCTTGGGAGCGGGCACCTACGAGCAGTACTTC	CASSLGAGTYEQYF